This TCR beta chain was observed in a study of T cells after posttransplantation cyclophosphamide (dated by TCRdb to 2016 to 2018). Looking at the study overall: Using TRB sequencing, the study followed how the T cell repertoire rebuilt after myeloablative bone marrow transplantation with posttransplantation cyclophosphamide given as GVHD prophylaxis. Antigen receptor sequencing covered samples from some 35 PTCy-treated patients and around 16 of their related bone marrow donors. Blood from all 35 or so PTCy patients with 1-year posttransplant specimens was subjected to TRB sequencing. Up to 3 additional blood samples from 2 to 5.2 years after transplant were also TRB-sequenced in 3 patients, as was pretransplant blood from several patients. Because TRA and TRB clonality correlated tightly in roughly nine samples, the subsequent TCR analyses were limited to TRB only. Public TRB sequences were queried against a database of over 3,500 sequences associated with responses to pathogens, tumor antigens, self-antigens and alloantigens. The paper's findings and limits, for the study overall: At 1-2 months, donor-recipient similarity was low but rose over the first year, and the later blood repertoires were often dominated by donor CD8+ memory clones. The TRB repertoires of T cells infiltrating skin or the GI tract showed only limited overlap with the TRB repertoires found in blood. Across roughly 40 patients, recipient CMV seropositivity and CMV reactivation were highly associated with TRB clonality; PTCy diversity was similar to CNI/methotrexate controls.

TRB sequencing was run on genomic DNA with either the immunoSEQ assay at survey resolution or the hsTCRB kit. The study's own analysis went as follows. The immunoSEQ software handled initial read processing, and the LymphoSeq R package was used for repertoire analyses. For each TRB dataset, clonality was calculated as 1 minus normalized Shannon entropy, and the Gini coefficient was computed as well. To infer phenotypes in unsorted samples, TRB sequences from sorted subsets of the recipient or donor were mapped onto the unsorted samples of the same recipient. TCRdb mirrors the immuneACCESS table, restricted to in-frame sequences. Some clones are absent from its copies; in checked studies, under half trace to an unresolved V gene, and the reason for the others is unknown. The V and J calls and clone size were taken over from that table, and D and trimming were inferred from the DNA. This sample comprises 11,000 or so clones, about 95% of them detected only once. The ten largest account for over 0.25% of the sample.

On the day of marrow donation, related bone marrow donors gave peripheral blood samples. Viable CD3+CD4+ or CD3+CD8+ cells that were CCR7+CD45RA+CD45RO-CD95-CD27+CD28+ were classified as naive T cells. Peripheral blood and bone marrow mononuclear cells were isolated by Ficoll-Hypaque density centrifugation and cryopreserved. CD4+ and CD8+ T cells, including naive and memory subsets, were sorted by FACS using a FACSAria II. Note on this clone: Which antigen it targets is not known. Base qualities are not at hand, and no much larger clone is one base apart.

The CDR3 starts with the cysteine, ends with the phenylalanine, and has 15 residues. Only CDR3 DNA is held: 45 bases, read in frame from base 1. The junction shows trimming of 3 bases on V and 6 bases on J, plus 12 bases between the germline ends. From a lookup of the germline V gene (reference sequence), CDR1 and CDR2 are LNHDA and SQIVND. The specimen was naive CD8+ T cells sorted from PBMCs. This TCR was sampled from a man aged 30-40 years in good health and a related stem cell transplant donor. The sequence is built from TRBV19 and TRBJ1-6; matching of 6 bases hints at TRBD1 as the D gene. Here the CDR3 is given as CASSIGQSLNSPLHF. The DNA is as follows: TGTGCCAGTAGTATTGGACAGAGCCTTAATTCACCCCTCCACTTT.